This paragraph reports one T cell receptor beta chain. There are 17 residues in the CDR3. V was clipped by 0 bases and J by 4 bases, with 18 bases between them. Looked up from germline, CDR1 is LGHDT and CDR2 is YNNKEL (reference sequence). This sample was included in a study of blood T cell repertoires in COVID-19. Whole-study context: The cDNA or gDNA used as material had been derived from T cells, B-cell-depleted T cells, or PBMCs.

Authors' analysis steps: It was from reference gene primer amplification that nucleated cell counts were estimated. Generated by immunoSEQ multiplex PCR, the TCRdb table keeps only in-frame clones and is missing some. The V and J calls and clone size come from that table; D and trimming were worked out from the DNA. This table holds just under 150,000 clones, roughly nine tenths found once. The receptor was derived from a human donor in a cohort sampled during active COVID-19. The sample taken for sequencing was peripheral blood. The chain uses TRBV3-1 (or the pseudogene TRBV3-2) and TRBJ1-2, with D tentatively TRBD1 (6 bases). The CDR3 coding sequence is TGTGCCAGCAGCCAAGATGTCAGGGGCTCGGGTCCCTATGGCTACACCTTC. This translates into CASSQDVRGSGPYGYTF.